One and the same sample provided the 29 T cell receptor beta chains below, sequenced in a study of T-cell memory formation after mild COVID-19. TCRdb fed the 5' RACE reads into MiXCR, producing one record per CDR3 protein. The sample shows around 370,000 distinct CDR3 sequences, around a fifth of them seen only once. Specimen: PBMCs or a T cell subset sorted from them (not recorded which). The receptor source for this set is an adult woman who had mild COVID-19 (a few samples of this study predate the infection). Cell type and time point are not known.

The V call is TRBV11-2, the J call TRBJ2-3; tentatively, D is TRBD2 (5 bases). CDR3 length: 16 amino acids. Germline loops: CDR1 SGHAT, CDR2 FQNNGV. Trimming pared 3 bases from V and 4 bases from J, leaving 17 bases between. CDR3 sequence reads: CASSFGNRGSSDTQYF. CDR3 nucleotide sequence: TGTGCCAGCAGCTTTGGAAACCGGGGAAGCTCAGATACGCAGTATTTT.

CDR3 in amino acids: CASSPSWGANEKLFF. In DNA form, the CDR3 reads TGTGCCAGCAGCCCGTCGTGGGGGGCTAATGAAAAACTGTTTTTT. This chain links TRBV7-6 with TRBJ1-4, with a possible D match to TRBD1 (5 bases). V lost 5 bases to trimming and J lost 3 bases, with 13 bases between them. CDR3 length equals 15 residues. Germline V gives CDR1 SGHVS, CDR2 FNYEAQ.

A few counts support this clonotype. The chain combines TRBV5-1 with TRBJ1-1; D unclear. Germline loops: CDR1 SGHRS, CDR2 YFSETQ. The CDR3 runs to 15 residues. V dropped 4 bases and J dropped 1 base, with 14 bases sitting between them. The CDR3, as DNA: TGCGCCAGCAGCCCCGCGGGAGGATCGAACACTGAAGCTTTCTTT. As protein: CASSPAGGSNTEAFF.

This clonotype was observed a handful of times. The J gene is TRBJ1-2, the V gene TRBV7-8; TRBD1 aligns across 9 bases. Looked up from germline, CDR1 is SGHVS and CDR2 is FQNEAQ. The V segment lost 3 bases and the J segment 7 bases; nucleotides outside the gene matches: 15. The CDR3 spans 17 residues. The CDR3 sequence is CASSLGGQGRDRGGYTF. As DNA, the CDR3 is TGTGCCAGCAGCTTGGGAGGACAGGGGAGGGACCGGGGTGGCTACACCTTC.

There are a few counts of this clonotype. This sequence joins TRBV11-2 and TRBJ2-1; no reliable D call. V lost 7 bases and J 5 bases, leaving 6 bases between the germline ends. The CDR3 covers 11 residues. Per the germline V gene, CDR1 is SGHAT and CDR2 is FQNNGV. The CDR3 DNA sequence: TGTGCCAGCACCCTCAACAATGAGCAGTTCTTC. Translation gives CASTLNNEQFF. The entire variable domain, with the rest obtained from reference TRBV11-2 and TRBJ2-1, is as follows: EAGVAQSPRYKIIEKRQSVAFWCNPISGHATLYWYQQILGQGPKLLIQFQNNGVVDDSQLPKDRFSAERLKGVDSTLKIQPAKLEDSAVYLCASTLNNEQFFGPGTRLTVL.

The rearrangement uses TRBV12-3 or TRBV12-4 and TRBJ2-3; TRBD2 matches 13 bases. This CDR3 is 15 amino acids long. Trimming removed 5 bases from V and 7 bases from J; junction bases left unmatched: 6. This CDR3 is CASSTRLAGGYTQYF. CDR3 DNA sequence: TGTGCCAGCAGTACCCGACTAGCGGGGGGATATACGCAGTATTTT.

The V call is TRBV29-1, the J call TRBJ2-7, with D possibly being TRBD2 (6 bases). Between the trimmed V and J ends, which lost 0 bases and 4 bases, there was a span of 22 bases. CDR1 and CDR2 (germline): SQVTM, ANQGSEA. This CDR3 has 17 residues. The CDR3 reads CSVEEIDGSEWLYEQYF. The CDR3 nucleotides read TGCAGCGTTGAAGAAATCGACGGGAGTGAGTGGTTGTACGAGCAGTACTTC.

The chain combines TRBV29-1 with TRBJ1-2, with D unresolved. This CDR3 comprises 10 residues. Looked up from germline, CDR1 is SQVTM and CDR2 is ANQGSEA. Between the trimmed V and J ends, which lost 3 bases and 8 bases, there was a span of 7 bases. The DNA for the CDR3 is TGCAGCGTTGATGATGGCGGCTACACCTTC. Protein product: CSVDDGGYTF.

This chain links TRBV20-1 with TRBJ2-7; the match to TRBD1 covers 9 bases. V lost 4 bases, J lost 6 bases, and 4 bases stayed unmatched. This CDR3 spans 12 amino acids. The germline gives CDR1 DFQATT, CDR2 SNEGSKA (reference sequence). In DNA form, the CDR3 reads TGCAGTGCTACTCGGACAGGGGCCGAGCAGTACTTC. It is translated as CSATRTGAEQYF.

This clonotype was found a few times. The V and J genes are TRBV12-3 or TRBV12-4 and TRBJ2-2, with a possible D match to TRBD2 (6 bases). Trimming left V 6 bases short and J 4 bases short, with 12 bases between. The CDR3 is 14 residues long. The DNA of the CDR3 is TGTGCCAGCAGACGACTAGAATTCACCGGGGAGCTGTTTTTT. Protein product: CASRRLEFTGELFF.

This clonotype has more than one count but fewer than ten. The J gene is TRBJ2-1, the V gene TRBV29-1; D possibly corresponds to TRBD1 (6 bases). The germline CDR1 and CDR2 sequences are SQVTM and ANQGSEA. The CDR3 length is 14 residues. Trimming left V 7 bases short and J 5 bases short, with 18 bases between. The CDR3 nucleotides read TGCAGCGCGATCCACCAGGGGACGGACAATGAGCAGTTCTTC. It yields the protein CSAIHQGTDNEQFF.

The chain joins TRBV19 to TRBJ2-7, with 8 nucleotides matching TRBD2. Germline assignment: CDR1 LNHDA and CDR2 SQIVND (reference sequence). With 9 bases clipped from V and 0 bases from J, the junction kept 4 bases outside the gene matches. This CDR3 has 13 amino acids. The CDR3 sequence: CARAGGPSYEQYF. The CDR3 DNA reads TGTGCCAGGGCGGGGGGCCCCTCCTACGAGCAGTACTTC.

Written as DNA, the CDR3 is TGTGCCAGCAGCCTCACGGGACTAGCGGTTATGGGCGAGCAGTACTTC. This gives the protein CASSLTGLAVMGEQYF. The chain couples TRBV4-2 to TRBJ2-7; the match to TRBD2 covers 11 bases. The germline CDR1 and CDR2 sequences are LGHNA and YNFKEQ. With 4 bases clipped from V and 6 bases from J, the junction kept 11 bases outside the gene matches. This CDR3 has 16 amino acids.

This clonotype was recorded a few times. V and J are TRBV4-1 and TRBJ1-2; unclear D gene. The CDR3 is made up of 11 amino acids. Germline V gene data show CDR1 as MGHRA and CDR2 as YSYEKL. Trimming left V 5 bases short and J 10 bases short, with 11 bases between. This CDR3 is CASSYGRAYTF. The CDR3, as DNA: TGCGCCAGCAGCTACGGACGGGCCTACACCTTC.

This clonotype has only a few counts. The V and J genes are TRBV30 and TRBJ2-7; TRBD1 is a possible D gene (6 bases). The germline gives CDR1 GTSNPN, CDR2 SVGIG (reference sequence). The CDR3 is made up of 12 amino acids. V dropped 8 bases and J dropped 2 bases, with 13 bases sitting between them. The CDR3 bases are TGTGCCGGCCGGGACACAACCTACGAGCAGTACTTC. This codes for CAGRDTTYEQYF.

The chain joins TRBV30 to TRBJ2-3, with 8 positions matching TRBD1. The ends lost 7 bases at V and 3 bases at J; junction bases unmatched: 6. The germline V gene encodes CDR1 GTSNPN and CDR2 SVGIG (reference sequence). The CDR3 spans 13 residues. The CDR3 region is CAYNRDRTDTQYF. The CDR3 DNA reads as TGTGCCTACAACCGGGACAGGACAGATACGCAGTATTTT.

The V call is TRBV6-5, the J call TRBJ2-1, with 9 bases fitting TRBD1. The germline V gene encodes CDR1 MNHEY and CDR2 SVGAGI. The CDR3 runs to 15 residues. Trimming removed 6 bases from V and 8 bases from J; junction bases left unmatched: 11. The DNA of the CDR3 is TGTGCCAGCAGCCCCCGGGACAGGGATTTGGATGAGCAGTTCTTC. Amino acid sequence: CASSPRDRDLDEQFF.

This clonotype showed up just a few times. CDR3 nucleotide sequence: TGTGCCAGCATGTCAGGATTCAATCAGCCCCAGCATTTT. Its translation: CASMSGFNQPQHF. The chain employs TRBV7-9 and TRBJ1-5; D gene uncertain. The CDR3 totals 13 residues. Germline V gives CDR1 SEHNR, CDR2 FQNEAQ (reference sequence). The V gene lost 7 bases and the J gene lost 3 bases, with 10 bases spanning the gap.

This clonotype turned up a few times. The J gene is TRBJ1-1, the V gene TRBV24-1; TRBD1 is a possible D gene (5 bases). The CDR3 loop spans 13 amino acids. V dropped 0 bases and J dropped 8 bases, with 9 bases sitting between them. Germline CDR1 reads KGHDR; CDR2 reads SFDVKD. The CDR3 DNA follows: TGTGCCACCAGTGATTTGCCCTGGACAGAAGCTTTCTTT. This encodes CATSDLPWTEAFF.

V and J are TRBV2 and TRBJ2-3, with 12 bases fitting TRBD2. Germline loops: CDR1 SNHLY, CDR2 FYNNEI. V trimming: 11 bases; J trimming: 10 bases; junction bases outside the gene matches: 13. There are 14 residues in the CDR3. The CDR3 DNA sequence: TGTGCCTTACTGACTAGCGGGAGTCGTGTTGCGCAGTATTTT. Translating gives CALLTSGSRVAQYF.

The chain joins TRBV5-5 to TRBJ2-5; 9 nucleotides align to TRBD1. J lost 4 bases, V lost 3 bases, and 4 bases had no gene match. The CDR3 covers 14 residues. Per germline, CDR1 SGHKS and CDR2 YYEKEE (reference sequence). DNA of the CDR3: TGTGCCAGCAGCTCAAGGACAGGGGTAGAGACCCAGTACTTC. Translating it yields CASSSRTGVETQYF. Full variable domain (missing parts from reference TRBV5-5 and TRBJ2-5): DAGVTQSPTHLIKTRGQQVTLRCSPISGHKSVSWYQQVLGQGPQFIFQYYEKEERGRGNFPDRFSARQFPNYSSELNVNALLLGDSALYLCASSSRTGVETQYFGPGTRLLVL.

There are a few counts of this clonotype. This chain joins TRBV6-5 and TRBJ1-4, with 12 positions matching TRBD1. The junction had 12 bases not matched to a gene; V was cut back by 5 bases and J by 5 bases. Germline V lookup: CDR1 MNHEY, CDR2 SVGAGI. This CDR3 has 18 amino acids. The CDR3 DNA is TGTGCCAGCAGTGGGGAATCTGGGACAGGGGGCTTGAATGAAAAACTGTTTTTT. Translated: CASSGESGTGGLNEKLFF.

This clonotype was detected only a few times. Here the CDR3 DNA reads TGTGCCAGCAGCGTAGGGAGGTCAGGTACCTACGAGCAGTACTTC. Translated: CASSVGRSGTYEQYF. J is TRBJ2-7 and V is TRBV9, with a tentative D call TRBD2 (5 bases). V lost 0 bases, J lost 2 bases, and 12 bases lay in between. Germline CDR1 and CDR2: SGDLS and YYNGEE. CDR3 length equals 15 residues.

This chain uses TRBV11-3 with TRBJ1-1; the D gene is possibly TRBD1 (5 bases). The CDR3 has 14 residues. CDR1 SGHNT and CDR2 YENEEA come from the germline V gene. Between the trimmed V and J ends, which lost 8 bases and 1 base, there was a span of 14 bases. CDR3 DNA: TGTGCCAGCGGCGGGGGGAAACGGAACACTGAAGCTTTCTTT. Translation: CASGGGKRNTEAFF.

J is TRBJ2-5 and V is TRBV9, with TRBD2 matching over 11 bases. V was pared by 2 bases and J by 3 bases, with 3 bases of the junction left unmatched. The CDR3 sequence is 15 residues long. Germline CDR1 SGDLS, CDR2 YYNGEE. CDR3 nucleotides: TGTGCCAGCAGCGTCGGGACTAGCGGAAAAGAGACCCAGTACTTC. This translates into CASSVGTSGKETQYF.

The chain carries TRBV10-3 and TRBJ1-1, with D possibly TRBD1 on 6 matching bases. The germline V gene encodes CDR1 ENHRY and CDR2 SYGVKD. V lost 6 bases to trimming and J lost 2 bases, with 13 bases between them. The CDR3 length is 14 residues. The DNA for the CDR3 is TGTGCCATCAGAGCAGGGGTGGAAAACACTGAAGCTTTCTTT. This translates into CAIRAGVENTEAFF.

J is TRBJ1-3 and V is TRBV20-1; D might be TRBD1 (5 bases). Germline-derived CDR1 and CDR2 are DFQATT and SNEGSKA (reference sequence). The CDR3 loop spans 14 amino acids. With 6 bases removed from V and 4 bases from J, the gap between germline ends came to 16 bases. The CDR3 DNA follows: TGCAGTGCCGACTATGGGGCTGGAGGAAACACCATATATTTT. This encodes CSADYGAGGNTIYF.

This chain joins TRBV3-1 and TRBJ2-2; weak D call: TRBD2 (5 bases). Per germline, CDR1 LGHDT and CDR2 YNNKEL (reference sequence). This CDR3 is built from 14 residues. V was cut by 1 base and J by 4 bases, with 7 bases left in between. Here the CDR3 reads CASSQVGGTGELFF. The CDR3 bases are TGTGCCAGCAGCCAAGTAGGAGGCACCGGGGAGCTGTTTTTT. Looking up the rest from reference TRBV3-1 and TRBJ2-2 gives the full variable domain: DTAVSQTPKYLVTQMGNDKSIKCEQNLGHDTMYWYKQDSKKFLKIMFSYNNKELIINETVPNRFSPKSPDKAHLNLHINSLELGDSAVYFCASSQVGGTGELFFGEGSRLTVL.

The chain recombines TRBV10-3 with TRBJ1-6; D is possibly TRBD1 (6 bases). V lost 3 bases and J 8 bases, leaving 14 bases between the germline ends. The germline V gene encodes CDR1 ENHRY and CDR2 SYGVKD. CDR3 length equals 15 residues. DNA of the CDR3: TGTGCCATCAGTGAATGGCCAGGGGCCGATTCACCCCTCCACTTT. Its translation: CAISEWPGADSPLHF.